The clone carrying this T cell receptor beta chain occurred a few times. It was with unique molecular identifiers that the TCRbeta library was prepared. TCRdb reprocessed the PCR reads with MiXCR, giving one entry per CDR3 protein. The data contain 450,000 to 500,000 distinct CDR3 sequences, approximately 12% of them singletons. With V trimmed by 3 bases and J by 1 base, 6 bases remained unmatched. This CDR3 contains 16 residues. Germline CDR1 is SGHTA and CDR2 is FQGTGA. The source of the sample is a study of T-cell reconstitution after alpha-beta-depleted transplantation in children. The sequencing used PBMCs from the stem cell graft donor, collected from the stem cell graft. The V gene is TRBV7-3, the J gene TRBJ1-3, with 7 bases matching TRBD1. This clonotype was sampled from a human donor who donated a stem cell graft to a child with combined immunodeficiency. CDR3 in amino acids: CASSFSNRGSGNTIYF. The DNA for the CDR3 is TGTGCCAGCAGCTTTAGCAACAGGGGATCTGGAAACACCATATATTTT.